This T cell receptor beta chain was obtained from a study of T cells in women clearing cervical HPV infection. Overall study: Case blood was drawn when the lesion was first found; control blood after infection became undetectable.

CDR3 size: 14 residues. Per the germline V gene, CDR1 is DFQATT and CDR2 is SNEGSKA (reference sequence). With 5 bases removed from V and 4 bases from J, the gap between germline ends came to 17 bases. A remark on this clone: Its antigen is unidentified. The read ends 3 residues before the CDR3 terminus; that terminus is restored from the germline J gene.

Study results and caveats: Cases carried less TRBV6-7 than controls: approximately 0.1% versus 0.16%.

TCRdb's table, derived via immunoSEQ multiplex PCR, lists solely in-frame clones and lacks some. In total, the table holds more than 30,000 clones. The sample taken for sequencing was blood buffy coat. The V and J genes are TRBV20-1 and TRBJ1-2; possible D gene TRBD1, 6 bases. This clonotype was sampled from a woman between 18 and 69 years old with a cervical HPV16 infection that either progressed to CIN3+ or cleared (not recorded which). CDR3 in amino acids: CSAEGLGGGYGYTF. CDR3 DNA, as far as it was read: TGCAGTGCTGAGGGGTTAGGGGGTGGCTATGGC.